The next 15 T cell receptor beta chains were all read from a single sample in a study of blood T cell repertoires in COVID-19. The assay was immunoSEQ multiplex PCR, and TCRdb's table has in-frame clones only and misses some. The sample lists more than 90,000 clones, around 90% occurring once. The material sequenced was peripheral blood. Receptors were obtained from a human donor in a cohort sampled during active COVID-19.

CDR3 sequence (DNA): TGCGCCAGCAGCCAAGCGTGGGCAGAGAGCTATAATTCACCCCTCCACTTT. Its translation: CASSQAWAESYNSPLHF. The rearrangement links TRBV4-1 to TRBJ1-6; D remains unclear. CDR3 size: 17 residues. Trimming removed 1 base at V and 3 bases at J, with 13 bases between. CDR1 and CDR2 (germline): MGHRA, YSYEKL.

V and J are TRBV30 and TRBJ2-5; 8 bases map to TRBD1. This CDR3 has 14 amino acids. Trimming cost V 7 bases and J 0 bases; bases outside gene matches: 7. CDR1 is GTSNPN, CDR2 SVGIG, per germline (reference sequence). CDR3 DNA sequence: TGTGCCTACGGACAGGGCGGCGACCAAGAGACCCAGTACTTC. It yields the protein CAYGQGGDQETQYF.

This clone showed up just once. The chain employs TRBV5-4 and TRBJ2-7; 10 nucleotides agree with TRBD2. Looked up from germline, CDR1 is SGHNT and CDR2 is YYREEE (reference sequence). CDR3 size: 14 residues. The V and J ends lost 2 bases and 2 bases, in that order; junction bases with no gene match: 1. The CDR3 nucleotides are TGTGCCAGCAGCTTACTAGCGGGGACCTACGAGCAGTACTTC. Its translation is CASSLLAGTYEQYF.

The V gene is TRBV5-1, the J gene TRBJ1-5; D is ambiguous. This CDR3 has 15 amino acids. The V gene's germline CDR1 is SGHRS and CDR2 YFSETQ. The germline V and J ends were trimmed by 4 bases and 0 bases, with 11 bases remaining between them. This CDR3 is CASSRDSDSNQPQHF. DNA for the CDR3: TGCGCCAGCAGCCGCGACTCCGATAGCAATCAGCCCCAGCATTTT.

The chain joins TRBV19 to TRBJ2-3; D not resolved. From germline, CDR1 is LNHDA and CDR2 SQIVND (reference sequence). The V end lost 1 base, the J end lost 6 bases, and 5 bases lay between the germline ends. CDR3 length equals 12 residues. In DNA form, the CDR3 reads TGTGCCAGTAGTATAGCCCCGGATACGCAGTATTTT. Translating gives CASSIAPDTQYF.

This rearrangement joins TRBV28 to TRBJ1-2; D perhaps matches TRBD1 (5 bases). V lost 2 bases, J lost 4 bases, and 14 bases lay in between. Germline loops: CDR1 MDHEN, CDR2 SYDVKM. The CDR3 is 15 amino acids. DNA of the CDR3: TGTGCCAGCAGTTTACGGCAGGGTTTTCTCTATGGCTACACCTTC. As protein: CASSLRQGFLYGYTF.

The chain couples TRBV10-1 to TRBJ1-6, with 9 bases fitting TRBD1. Per the germline V gene, CDR1 is WNHNN and CDR2 is SYGVQD (reference sequence). The CDR3 totals 17 residues. Trimming took 3 bases from V and 7 from J; bases not matched to a gene: 10. The DNA for the CDR3 is TGCGCCAGCAGTGAATTCGGGACAGGGCCCTGGAATTCACCCCTCCACTTT. Residues: CASSEFGTGPWNSPLHF.

The V call is TRBV7-9, the J call TRBJ1-5, with 9 positions matching TRBD1. Germline V CDR1 and CDR2: SEHNR, FQNEAQ (reference sequence). The J segment lost 3 bases and the V segment lost 5 bases, leaving 11 bases of the junction unmatched. The CDR3 has 17 amino acids. The CDR3, as DNA: TGTGCCAGCAGCCAGGGACAGGGAGGGATAGACAATCAGCCCCAGCATTTT. Its translation is CASSQGQGGIDNQPQHF.

The chain is built from TRBV15 and TRBJ2-3, with 9 bases identical to TRBD2. The J segment lost 2 bases and the V segment lost 5 bases, leaving 20 bases of the junction unmatched. CDR3 length: 20 residues. Germline assignment: CDR1 LNHNV and CDR2 YYDKDF (reference sequence). CDR3 sequence reads: CATSGMTSGKPMRDTDTQYF. The CDR3 DNA follows: TGTGCCACCAGCGGGATGACTAGCGGAAAACCGATGAGGGACACAGATACGCAGTATTTT.

This rearrangement joins TRBV7-9 to TRBJ1-4; no definite D call. Germline V gene lookup returns CDR1 SEHNR and CDR2 FQNEAQ (reference sequence). The germline V and J ends were trimmed by 5 bases and 5 bases, with 15 bases remaining between them. The CDR3 covers 15 residues. The CDR3: CASSPSERKNEKLFF. The CDR3 DNA reads as TGTGCCAGCAGCCCTAGTGAAAGGAAAAATGAAAAACTGTTTTTT.

The rearrangement uses TRBV9 and TRBJ1-4; maybe TRBD1 (5 bases). Germline CDR1 and CDR2: SGDLS and YYNGEE. Trimming pared 3 bases from V and 4 bases from J, leaving 13 bases between. There are 15 residues in the CDR3. CDR3 bases: TGTGCCAGCAGCGCCACCACAGGAGATAATGAAAAACTGTTTTTT. Encoded protein: CASSATTGDNEKLFF.

The V gene is TRBV27, the J gene TRBJ1-5; D perhaps matches TRBD1 (5 bases). Germline CDR1 is MNHEY and CDR2 is SMNVEV (reference sequence). The CDR3 sequence is 17 residues long. Trimming left V 8 bases short and J 4 bases short, with 24 bases between. The CDR3 spells CASRGWGGPFENQPQHF. Written as DNA, the CDR3 is TGTGCCAGCCGCGGTTGGGGCGGCCCTTTTGAAAATCAGCCCCAGCATTTT.

The chain recombines TRBV6-6 with TRBJ2-2, with no clear D. Per germline, CDR1 MNHNY and CDR2 SVGAGI (reference sequence). CDR3 length: 15 residues. Trimming pared 0 bases from V and 0 bases from J, leaving 5 bases between. In nucleotides, the CDR3 is TGTGCCAGCAGTTACTCTACTCCGAACACCGGGGAGCTGTTTTTT. This sequence encodes CASSYSTPNTGELFF.

This chain links TRBV7-9 with TRBJ2-2; D possibly corresponds to TRBD1 (6 bases). Germline lookup yields CDR1 SEHNR and CDR2 FQNEAQ (reference sequence). The germline V and J ends were trimmed by 9 bases and 6 bases, with 14 bases remaining between them. This CDR3 contains 13 residues. CDR3 amino acids: CASGDMPSGELFF. The CDR3, as DNA: TGTGCCAGTGGGGACATGCCTTCCGGGGAGCTGTTTTTT.

The rearrangement uses TRBV12-3 or TRBV12-4 and TRBJ1-5; 8 bases are shared with TRBD1. The CDR3 covers 13 residues. J gave up 3 bases and V 9 bases, and 4 bases lay outside the gene matches. The CDR3 sequence: CASQQGDNQPQHF. Written as DNA, the CDR3 is TGTGCCAGTCAACAGGGGGACAATCAGCCCCAGCATTTT.